Reported below is one T cell receptor beta chain. No antigen is known for it. The record has no base qualities; no much larger clone is one base away. The sample comes from a study of blood T cell repertoires in COVID-19 (dated by TCRdb to the early 2020s). Background for the entire study: The collaborator samples originated in the United States, Italy and Spain and spanned the acute and convalescent phases of COVID-19. The material from the prospective study consisted of cDNA or gDNA derived from T cells, B-cell-depleted T cells, or PBMCs. Subjects who had been exposed to COVID-19, were actively infected with it, or had recovered from it provided the deeply sampled blood TCRbeta repertoires that made up the dataset. The repertoires were made available in a free public database intended to serve as a resource for research on the immune response to SARS-CoV-2. Samples came from the ongoing ImmuneRACE study (first 160 participants) plus 1,254 subjects from 6 global collaborators. Nearly every sample came with metadata listing a de-identified subject ID, COVID-19 status, age in years and sex. Where available, HLA class I and class II types were taken from metadata supplied by the sample provider and were not determined by assay-based typing.

The immunoSEQ Assay, a bias-controlled multiplex PCR, was used to amplify TCRbeta CDR3 regions from genomic DNA. Per the source publication's procedure: The number of nucleated cells in each sample was estimated from the amplification of reference gene primers within the assay. Sequence reads were collapsed and filtered to measure the absolute abundance of every unique TCRbeta CDR3 rearrangement. Productive Simpson clonality was computed per sample as the square root of Simpson's diversity index over productive rearrangements. Held by TCRdb, this immuneACCESS table contains in-frame sequences only and omits some clones. Under half of the omission traces to an unresolved V gene where checked; the cause of the rest is unknown. V and J calls and clone size are as listed in that table; D and trimming were resolved from the DNA. This sample comprises about 260,000 clones, over 75% of them detected only once. The biggest ten clones account for 0.65% to 0.8% of the sample.

V is reduced by 4 bases and J by 0 bases, leaving a spacing of 9 bases between them. There are 14 amino acids in the CDR3, from cysteine to phenylalanine inclusive. CDR3 DNA is the only sequence kept; it has 42 bases, read in frame from the first base. Sequences LGHDT (CDR1) and YNNKEL (CDR2) are obtained from the germline V gene (reference sequence). Overall results and qualifications from the work: The quantity of clinical and demographic metadata differed by source and by participant and was supplied without curation.

Whole blood was collected in K2EDTA tubes by collaborating institutions according to the institutions' own protocols. For TCRbeta analysis, collaborators shipped samples as frozen whole blood, isolated PBMCs, or DNA extracted from either of those sample types. The specimen sequenced was peripheral blood. The receptor comes from a human donor in a cohort sampled during active COVID-19. The chain employs TRBV3-1 (or the pseudogene TRBV3-2) and TRBJ1-1, with TRBD1 tentatively as D gene (5 bases match). Read as DNA, the sequence is TGTGCCAGCAGCCCTTGGGGCATGAACACTGAAGCTTTCTTT. It encodes CASSPWGMNTEAFF.